Shown below are 23 T cell receptor beta chains from a single sample sequenced in a study of response to subunit inactivated influenza vaccine. Using its own MiXCR run on the RT-PCR reads, TCRdb lists one record per CDR3 protein. The table lists some 850,000 distinct CDR3 sequences, around a sixth of them singletons. The source material was PBMCs from blood, sampled less than 6 days after vaccination. These receptor sequences come from a man aged 45-60 years who received an inactivated influenza vaccine.

This clonotype was observed a handful of times. V and J are TRBV12-3 or TRBV12-4 and TRBJ1-5, with 7 bases aligning to TRBD1. There are 18 residues in the CDR3. With V trimmed by 6 bases and J by 0 bases, 14 bases remained unmatched. The CDR3 protein is CASRRQGGVINSNQPQHF. Here the CDR3 DNA reads TGTGCCAGCAGGCGACAGGGAGGGGTTATTAATAGCAATCAGCCCCAGCATTTT.

The rearrangement uses TRBV15 and TRBJ2-2; 7 bases line up with TRBD1. The germline gives CDR1 LNHNV, CDR2 YYDKDF (reference sequence). This CDR3 spans 16 amino acids. V lost 3 bases, J lost 0 bases, and 4 bases stayed unmatched. The CDR3 nucleotides are TGTGCCACCAGCAGCTACAGGGGCACGAACACCGGGGAGCTGTTTTTT. This codes for CATSSYRGTNTGELFF.

This clonotype has just a few counts. This rearrangement joins TRBV6-5 to TRBJ2-1, with 9 positions matching TRBD2. This CDR3 spans 16 amino acids. Per the germline V gene, CDR1 is MNHEY and CDR2 is SVGAGI. The trim removed 2 bases at V and 4 bases at J, leaving 6 bases unmatched. The CDR3 here is CASSYRASGAYNEQFF. In DNA form, the CDR3 reads TGTGCCAGCAGTTACCGAGCTAGCGGGGCTTACAATGAGCAGTTCTTC.

This clonotype was seen repeatedly, ten times or more. The rearrangement joins TRBV5-1 to TRBJ2-5, with D maybe TRBD2 (6 bases). The CDR3 is 15 residues long. Germline CDR1 SGHRS, CDR2 YFSETQ. The V and J ends lost 1 base and 2 bases respectively, with 12 bases between them. DNA for the CDR3: TGCGCCAGCAGCTTGACTGGGGGGTATCAAGAGACCCAGTACTTC. Its protein is CASSLTGGYQETQYF.

This clonotype was detected ten times or more. The rearrangement links TRBV20-1 to TRBJ2-3; TRBD2 agrees at 10 bases. J lost 4 bases, V lost 5 bases, and 9 bases had no gene match. There are 15 residues in the CDR3. Germline-derived CDR1 and CDR2 are DFQATT and SNEGSKA (reference sequence). The CDR3 region is CSAGGLAGVSDTQYF. The CDR3 nucleotides are TGCAGTGCTGGGGGGCTAGCGGGAGTTTCAGATACGCAGTATTTT.

This clonotype was counted ten times or more. The V and J genes are TRBV20-1 and TRBJ2-2; D gene ambiguous. Germline values: CDR1 DFQATT, CDR2 SNEGSKA (reference sequence). This CDR3 is 14 amino acids long. Trimming pared 2 bases from V and 0 bases from J, leaving 7 bases between. CDR3 sequence: CSARRRANTGELFF. As DNA, the CDR3 is TGCAGTGCTAGACGACGGGCGAACACCGGGGAGCTGTTTTTT.

The chain carries TRBV12-3 or TRBV12-4 and TRBJ2-3; D gene unclear. V lost 5 bases and J lost 0, with 12 bases in between. The CDR3 totals 15 residues. Written as DNA, the CDR3 is TGTGCCAGCAGTCCCCGGGTGGGGAGCACAGATACGCAGTATTTT. The encoded protein is CASSPRVGSTDTQYF.

This chain uses TRBV7-9 with TRBJ1-5; D unresolved. The V end lost 7 bases, the J end lost 7 bases, and 14 bases lay between the germline ends. The CDR3 extends over 13 amino acids. The germline CDR1 and CDR2 sequences are SEHNR and FQNEAQ (reference sequence). DNA for the CDR3: TGTGCCAGCACCCACCCCCGGGAACAGCCCCAGCATTTT. Protein sequence: CASTHPREQPQHF.

This clonotype has only a few counts. V and J are TRBV4-2 and TRBJ2-6; D gene unclear. This CDR3 has 16 residues. Trimming left V 3 bases short and J 0 bases short, with 9 bases between. CDR1 is LGHNA and CDR2 is YNFKEQ in the germline V gene. The CDR3 region is CASSHGRYSGANVLTF. The CDR3 DNA reads TGTGCCAGCAGCCACGGACGTTACTCTGGGGCCAACGTCCTGACTTTC.

By share, this clonotype counts as medium-sized. V and J are TRBV7-9 and TRBJ2-3; 7 bases are a match to TRBD2. The junction had 9 bases not matched to a gene; V was cut back by 2 bases and J by 1 base. CDR1 and CDR2 from the germline V gene are SEHNR and FQNEAQ (reference sequence). The CDR3 contains 17 residues. CDR3: CASSLPFGGGRTDTQYF. The CDR3 bases are TGTGCCAGCAGCTTACCCTTTGGCGGGGGACGCACAGATACGCAGTATTTT.

The rearrangement links TRBV4-2 to TRBJ2-2; D perhaps matches TRBD1 (6 bases). The ends were cut back, 2 bases at V and 5 bases at J, with 12 bases in the middle. Per the germline V gene, CDR1 is LGHNA and CDR2 is YNFKEQ. This CDR3 comprises 15 residues. The DNA of the CDR3 is TGTGCCAGCAGCCAAACACTACAGGGAACCGGGGAGCTGTTTTTT. It is translated as CASSQTLQGTGELFF.

V is TRBV4-3 and J is TRBJ1-2, with 7 bases aligning to TRBD1. Germline assignment: CDR1 LGHNA and CDR2 YSLEER. The CDR3 contains 17 residues. V lost 4 bases and J lost 8; bases outside the gene matches: 19. The CDR3 is CASSRTSKGAQSSGYTF. CDR3 in DNA: TGCGCCAGCAGCCGCACATCAAAGGGGGCGCAATCTAGCGGCTACACCTTC.

The chain carries TRBV27 and TRBJ2-7; 13 nucleotides align to TRBD2. Germline assignment: CDR1 MNHEY and CDR2 SMNVEV (reference sequence). The CDR3 length is 18 residues. V was clipped by 5 bases and J by 4 bases; unmatched bases: 14. The CDR3 bases are TGTGCCAGCAGTCCCCGACTAGCGGGAGGCCAAGAAGGATACGAGCAGTACTTC. The encoded protein is CASSPRLAGGQEGYEQYF.

The rearrangement uses TRBV29-1 and TRBJ2-3, with 10 bases matching TRBD2. Germline values: CDR1 SQVTM, CDR2 ANQGSEA. J lost 9 bases, V lost 0 bases, and 9 bases had no gene match. The CDR3 runs to 15 residues. The CDR3 reads CSVEEAGGAVGTQYF. CDR3 in DNA: TGCAGCGTTGAAGAAGCGGGGGGGGCCGTGGGCACGCAGTATTTT.

This rearrangement joins TRBV7-2 to TRBJ2-1, with D possibly being TRBD1 or TRBD2 (5 bases each). The V gene's germline CDR1 is SGHTA and CDR2 FQGNSA. There are 14 residues in the CDR3. V was cut by 3 bases and J by 10 bases, with 16 bases left in between. The CDR3 DNA sequence: TGTGCCAGCAGCTTGTCCGGGGCCCCCGGGGAGCAGTTCTTC. Encoded protein: CASSLSGAPGEQFF.

This clonotype appeared a few times. V and J are TRBV25-1 and TRBJ2-7, with 10 nucleotides matching TRBD1. V gave up 2 bases and J gave up 5 bases; unmatched junction bases: 6. Germline lookup yields CDR1 MGHDK and CDR2 SYGVNS. CDR3 length: 15 residues. CDR3 nucleotides: TGTGCCAGCAGTGAAGGGACAGGGGCCAACGACGAGCAGTACTTC. Protein sequence: CASSEGTGANDEQYF.

The chain joins TRBV7-9 to TRBJ1-1, with 7 bases aligning to TRBD1. V trimming: 5 bases; J trimming: 4 bases; junction bases outside the gene matches: 10. The CDR3 length is 15 residues. Germline CDR1 is SEHNR and CDR2 is FQNEAQ (reference sequence). In nucleotides, the CDR3 is TGTGCCAGCAGCCGTAGACAGGGCGGGAGCACTGAAGCTTTCTTT. It encodes CASSRRQGGSTEAFF.

The table lists this clonotype with a few counts. The chain employs TRBV20-1 and TRBJ2-1; D not certain. This CDR3 is built from 11 residues. V was trimmed by 4 bases and J by 7 bases, leaving 8 bases between them. Germline CDR1 and CDR2: DFQATT and SNEGSKA (reference sequence). The CDR3 DNA follows: TGCAGTGCTATCTATCTGAATGAGCAGTTCTTC. It codes for CSAIYLNEQFF.

The CDR3 loop is CASSLAADRGRLNTEAFF. DNA for the CDR3: TGTGCCAGCAGCTTAGCCGCAGACAGGGGGCGGTTGAACACTGAAGCTTTCTTT. This chain uses TRBV7-8 with TRBJ1-1; the match to TRBD1 covers 10 bases. The CDR3 has 18 residues. Losses at the gene ends were 0 bases for V and 0 bases for J; bases not matched to a gene: 7. CDR1 is SGHVS and CDR2 is FQNEAQ in the germline V gene.

This clonotype showed up just a few times. This chain joins TRBV7-2 and TRBJ2-5; D is undetermined. Trimming stripped 4 bases from V and 3 bases from J, with 9 bases between. This CDR3 is built from 13 residues. Germline values: CDR1 SGHTA, CDR2 FQGNSA. The CDR3 DNA is TGTGCCAGCAGCTCCCTGATAAAAGAGACCCAGTACTTC. Translation gives CASSSLIKETQYF.

The chain employs TRBV6-5 and TRBJ2-1; D is undetermined. V gave up 6 bases and J gave up 8 bases, with 8 bases separating them. The germline gives CDR1 MNHEY, CDR2 SVGAGI. This CDR3 is 11 amino acids long. The CDR3 loop reads CASRHLYEQFF. The CDR3 nucleotides read TGTGCCAGCAGACACCTCTATGAGCAGTTCTTC.

Only a few counts were recorded for this clonotype. The chain links TRBV7-2 to TRBJ2-7, with a possible D match to TRBD2 (6 bases). V was shortened by 2 bases and J by 5 bases, with 13 bases between the two germline ends. The CDR3 totals 14 residues. Germline V gene data show CDR1 as SGHTA and CDR2 as FQGNSA. CDR3 loop: CASSLPGGGNEQYF. The CDR3 DNA reads TGTGCCAGCAGCTTACCTGGGGGAGGAAACGAGCAGTACTTC.

This clonotype was recorded at least ten times. The gene calls are TRBV12-3 or TRBV12-4 and TRBJ2-5; 8 nucleotides agree with TRBD2. CDR3 size: 14 residues. The V gene end was trimmed by 1 base and the J gene end by 5 bases; junction bases not matched to a gene: 3. DNA for the CDR3: TGTGCCAGCAGTTTAGGCGGGGGGCTGGAGACCCAGTACTTC. Protein product: CASSLGGGLETQYF.